This record concerns one T cell receptor (beta chain) sequence. The data are from a study of blood T cell repertoires in COVID-19. For the study at large: Collection of acute and convalescent COVID-19 samples took place in the United States, Italy and Spain. PBMCs, B-cell-depleted T cells, or T cells were the source of the cDNA or gDNA that made up the material.

Those enrolled, adults aged about 18 to 89 years, came from roughly 23 US areas. Per the original methods: Amplified reference gene primers provided the basis for estimating nucleated cell counts. The assay was immunoSEQ multiplex PCR, and TCRdb's table has in-frame clones only and misses some. D and trimming were read from the DNA, whereas the V and J calls and clone size are those reported in that table. This table holds 230,000 or so clones, 86% found once. The TCR was taken from a woman between 35 and 50 years old with acute COVID-19. Sequencing input: PBMCs or T cells enriched from blood (not recorded which).

The CDR3 loop is CASALGTSGYNEQFF. As DNA, the CDR3 is TGTGCCAGCGCCTTGGGGACTAGCGGATACAATGAGCAGTTCTTC. This chain links TRBV27 with TRBJ2-1, with TRBD2 identical over 11 bases. V gave up 8 bases and J gave up 4 bases; unmatched junction bases: 7. This CDR3 contains 15 residues. Germline V lookup: CDR1 MNHEY, CDR2 SMNVEV (reference sequence).